A selection of T cell receptor beta chains follows, all from one sample in a study of blood T cell repertoires in COVID-19. Profiled with immunoSEQ multiplex PCR; TCRdb holds only in-frame clones, not every one. The sample includes 350,000 to 400,000 clones, approximately 91% of them seen just once. Specimen: PBMCs or T cells enriched from blood (not recorded which). The receptors derive from a woman in her forties who had been exposed to COVID-19. The CDR3 runs from the conserved cysteine through the conserved F or W. A D gene is named only where the DNA matches it firmly. Rows may omit the clone size; those that give it use once, few, many or a size class.

V gene	J gene	clone size	D gene	CDR3 protein	CDR3 DNA
TRBV24-1	TRBJ2-1	NA	TRBD1	CATSDQSTGTGLYNEQFF	TGTGCCACCAGTGATCAGTCTACCGGGACAGGGCTCTACAATGAGCAGTTCTTC
TRBV27	TRBJ2-3	NA	TRBD2	CASSLVGLVSADTQYF	TGTGCCAGCAGTTTAGTAGGACTAGTGAGTGCAGATACGCAGTATTTT
TRBV7-3	TRBJ1-6	once	NA	CASSLAAGQNSPLHF	TGTGCCAGCAGCTTGGCGGCAGGGCAGAATTCACCCCTCCACTTT
TRBV27	TRBJ1-1	NA	NA	CASSPWGENSEAFF	TGTGCCAGCAGCCCTTGGGGGGAGAACTCTGAAGCTTTCTTT
TRBV9	TRBJ2-3	NA	NA	CASSVGATDTQYF	TGTGCCAGCAGCGTAGGCGCCACAGATACGCAGTATTTT
TRBV5-1	TRBJ1-4	NA	TRBD1	CASSKGTGEEKLFF	TGCGCCAGCAGCAAAGGGACAGGGGAAGAAAAACTGTTTTTT
TRBV2	TRBJ2-1	NA	NA	CASRGSGTYNEQFF	TGTGCCAGCAGGGGTAGCGGCACCTACAATGAGCAGTTCTTC
TRBV7-2	TRBJ2-5	NA	NA	CASSPRGTQYF	TGTGCCAGCAGCCCAAGAGGGACCCAGTACTTC
TRBV5-1	TRBJ2-1	NA	TRBD1	CASSLSTGGEGEQFF	TGCGCCAGCAGCTTATCGACAGGGGGCGAGGGTGAGCAGTTCTTC
TRBV6-5	TRBJ1-2	NA	TRBD1	CASSYGTGGSGYTF	TGTGCCAGCAGTTACGGGACAGGGGGCAGCGGCTACACCTTC
TRBV27	TRBJ1-2	NA	NA	CASSLSPNNKGYTF	TGTGCCAGCAGTTTATCGCCCAATAACAAGGGCTACACCTTC
TRBV6-1	TRBJ1-1	NA	NA	CASSEDTGTAAFF	TGTGCCAGCAGTGAAGACACAGGGACGGCGGCTTTCTTT
TRBV5-4	TRBJ2-1	NA	TRBD1	CASSRLTGGGNEQFF	TGTGCCAGCAGCCGCCTTACAGGGGGAGGCAATGAGCAGTTCTTC
TRBV30	TRBJ2-6	NA	TRBD2	CAWRLVAGDSGANVLTF	TGTGCCTGGAGACTGGTAGCGGGGGATTCTGGGGCCAACGTCCTGACTTTC
TRBV5-1	TRBJ1-4	once	TRBD1	CASSLGQGKGEKLFF	TGCGCCAGCAGCTTGGGACAGGGAAAAGGTGAAAAACTGTTTTTT
TRBV19	TRBJ2-3	NA	NA	CASSEAVGPTDTQYF	TGTGCCAGTAGTGAAGCGGTAGGACCCACAGATACGCAGTATTTT
TRBV7-2	TRBJ2-2	NA	TRBD2	CASSQRGRGGELFF	TGTGCCAGCAGCCAGCGAGGGAGGGGCGGGGAGCTGTTTTTT
TRBV11-1	TRBJ2-7	once	NA	CASSLTTYEQYF	TGTGCCAGCAGCTTGACTACCTACGAGCAGTACTTC
TRBV14	TRBJ2-5	NA	TRBD1	CASSHRQGAKETQYF	TGTGCCAGCAGCCACCGACAGGGGGCAAAAGAGACCCAGTACTTC
TRBV18	TRBJ2-3	once	NA	CASSTLADTQYF	TGTGCCAGCTCCACGTTGGCCGATACGCAGTATTTT
TRBV15	TRBJ1-5	NA	NA	CATSRDGAANQPQHF	TGTGCCACCAGCAGAGATGGGGCAGCAAATCAGCCCCAGCATTTT
TRBV5-5	TRBJ2-1	few	NA	CASSFGGSSYNEQFF	TGTGCCAGCAGCTTCGGGGGAAGCTCCTACAATGAGCAGTTCTTC
TRBV27	TRBJ2-2	NA	TRBD1	CASRETGTGGRTGELFF	TGTGCCAGCAGGGAGACCGGGACAGGGGGCCGCACCGGGGAGCTGTTTTTT
TRBV6-4	TRBJ2-3	NA	TRBD2	CASSDGGRDTDTQYF	TGTGCCAGCAGTGACGGCGGGAGGGACACAGATACGCAGTATTTT
TRBV18	TRBJ1-4	NA	TRBD1	CASSSSGGSNEKLFF	TGTGCCAGCTCATCGTCAGGGGGCAGTAATGAAAAACTGTTTTTT
TRBV21-1	TRBJ1-1	NA	NA	CASRFQNTEAFF	TGTGCCAGCAGATTCCAAAACACTGAAGCTTTCTTT
TRBV6-1	TRBJ1-2	few	NA	CASSDRAGRRGYTF	TGTGCCAGCAGTGACCGGGCAGGGCGAAGAGGCTACACCTTC
TRBV12-3/TRBV12-4	TRBJ1-2	NA	NA	CASSPGNLYGYTF	TGTGCCAGCAGCCCCGGGAACCTCTATGGCTACACCTTC
TRBV7-9	TRBJ1-4	NA	NA	CASSVGGEEEKLFF	TGTGCCAGCAGTGTAGGAGGCGAGGAGGAAAAACTGTTTTTT
TRBV19	TRBJ1-4	once	NA	CASSIGWPNEKLFF	TGTGCCAGTAGTATAGGTTGGCCAAATGAAAAACTGTTTTTT
TRBV19	TRBJ2-6	once	TRBD1	CASSVGQGVANVLTF	TGTGCCAGTAGTGTCGGACAGGGAGTAGCCAACGTCCTGACTTTC
TRBV7-8	TRBJ1-5	NA	NA	CASSLSARLGASQPQHF	TGTGCCAGCAGCTTATCGGCCAGGTTGGGAGCCAGTCAGCCCCAGCATTTT
TRBV5-8	TRBJ1-3	NA	NA	CASSLSFRLNTIYF	TGTGCCAGCAGCTTATCCTTCCGACTAAACACCATATATTTT
TRBV25-1	TRBJ1-4	NA	NA	CASTGQYNEKLFF	TGTGCCAGCACTGGACAGTATAATGAAAAACTGTTTTTT
TRBV6-6	TRBJ2-3	few	NA	CASSYYGVSTDTQYF	TGTGCCAGCAGTTACTACGGGGTTAGCACAGATACGCAGTATTTT
TRBV10-3	TRBJ2-1	NA	NA	CAIGGSPYNEQFF	TGTGCCATCGGGGGGTCTCCCTACAATGAGCAGTTCTTC
TRBV5-5	TRBJ1-6	NA	TRBD1	CASRGGTGVNSPLHF	TGTGCCAGCAGAGGAGGGACAGGAGTAAATTCACCCCTCCACTTT
TRBV5-1	TRBJ2-1	NA	NA	CASSFRDNEQFF	TGCGCCAGCAGCTTCCGGGACAATGAGCAGTTCTTC
TRBV18	TRBJ1-1	NA	TRBD1	CASSPRRLGQGNTEAFF	TGTGCCAGCTCACCCAGGCGCCTGGGACAGGGTAACACTGAAGCTTTCTTT
TRBV6-2/TRBV6-3	TRBJ2-2	NA	TRBD2	CASSQSGGWTGELFF	TGTGCCAGCAGCCAGAGCGGGGGATGGACCGGGGAGCTGTTTTTT
TRBV24-1	TRBJ1-4	once	NA	CATSDSTGSNEKLFF	TGTGCCACCAGTGATTCGACAGGTAGTAATGAAAAACTGTTTTTT
TRBV7-2	TRBJ2-7	NA	NA	CASSLKGRGFYEQYF	TGTGCCAGCAGCTTAAAAGGACGGGGATTCTACGAGCAGTACTTC
TRBV7-3	TRBJ2-7	NA	NA	CASSLGRQYEQYF	TGTGCCAGCAGCTTAGGTAGACAGTACGAGCAGTACTTC
TRBV14	TRBJ2-3	NA	NA	CASSQWGSQGDTQYF	TGTGCCAGCAGCCAATGGGGGAGCCAGGGGGATACGCAGTATTTT
TRBV3-1/TRBV3-2	TRBJ2-7	once	NA	CASSHTSTYEQYF	TGTGCCAGCAGCCATACTTCAACCTACGAGCAGTACTTC
TRBV7-3	TRBJ2-3	NA	NA	CASSPTSWGVAGADTQYF	TGTGCCAGCAGCCCGACAAGCTGGGGGGTGGCTGGAGCAGATACGCAGTATTTT